This TCR beta chain was obtained from a study of T cells after yellow fever vaccination. As for the study in general: Fractions low in cell number were prepared with SMART-Seq v4 Ultra Low Input.

This clonotype was found many times. Its antigen is unidentified. The CDR3 sequence is 16 residues long. Germline V gene data show CDR1 as SGHTA and CDR2 as FQGTGA. Trimming left V 5 bases short and J 5 bases short, with 18 bases between. UMIs were added to TCR cDNA along with a universal primer site when it was made by 5'RACE template switching. TCRdb reprocessed the 5' RACE reads with MiXCR, giving one entry per CDR3 protein. This repertoire shows 200,000 to 250,000 distinct CDR3 sequences, about 3% found once; its top ten account for around 3.3%. Study-wide findings and caveats: The booster saw the reappearance of most primary-vaccination clones (roughly 96% CD4, 80% to 90% CD8). FACS-sorted repertoires could harbor abundant contaminating bulk-population clonotypes.

The receptor comes from a man younger than 35 who received the YFV17D yellow fever vaccine. The sample in question was CD4+ T cells sorted from PBMCs, obtained 10 days after the yellow fever booster vaccination. V usage is TRBV7-3 and J usage is TRBJ2-2, with D perhaps TRBD1 (7 bases). The CDR3 DNA sequence: TGTGCCAGCAGCATATCCGACAGGGCGGGGACCGGGGAGCTGTTTTTT. The encoded protein is CASSISDRAGTGELFF. The variable domain in full, with the rest retrieved from reference TRBV7-3 and TRBJ2-2, is GAGVSQTPSNKVTEKGKYVELRCDPISGHTALYWYRQSLGQGPEFLIYFQGTGAADDSGLPNDRFFAVRPEGSVSTLKIQRTERGDSAVYLCASSISDRAGTGELFFGEGSRLTVL.